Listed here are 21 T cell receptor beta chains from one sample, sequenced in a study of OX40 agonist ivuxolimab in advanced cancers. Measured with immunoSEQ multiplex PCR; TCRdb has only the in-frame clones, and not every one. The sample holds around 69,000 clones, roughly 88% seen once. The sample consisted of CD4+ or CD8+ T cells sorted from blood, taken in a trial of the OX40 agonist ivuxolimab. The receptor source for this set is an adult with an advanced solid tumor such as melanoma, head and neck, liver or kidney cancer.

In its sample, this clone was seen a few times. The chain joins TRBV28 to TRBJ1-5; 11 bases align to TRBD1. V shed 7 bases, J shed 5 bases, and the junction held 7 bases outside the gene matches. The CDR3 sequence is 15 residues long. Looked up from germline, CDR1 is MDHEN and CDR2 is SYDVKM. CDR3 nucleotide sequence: TGTGCCAGCATCTCCGGGACAGGGGGATATCAGCCCCAGCATTTT. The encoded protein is CASISGTGGYQPQHF.

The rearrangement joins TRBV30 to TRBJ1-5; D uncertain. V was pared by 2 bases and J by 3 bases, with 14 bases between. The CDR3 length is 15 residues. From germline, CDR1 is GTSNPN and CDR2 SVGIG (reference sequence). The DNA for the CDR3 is TGTGCCTGGAGTTCGCCGGCCTCCTTCAATCAGCCCCAGCATTTT. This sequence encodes CAWSSPASFNQPQHF. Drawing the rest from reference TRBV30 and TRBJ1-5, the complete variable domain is SQTIHQWPATLVQPVGSPLSLECTVEGTSNPNLYWYRQAAGRGLQLLFYSVGIGQISSEVPQNLSASRPQDRQFILSSKKLLLSDSGFYLCAWSSPASFNQPQHFGDGTRLSIL.

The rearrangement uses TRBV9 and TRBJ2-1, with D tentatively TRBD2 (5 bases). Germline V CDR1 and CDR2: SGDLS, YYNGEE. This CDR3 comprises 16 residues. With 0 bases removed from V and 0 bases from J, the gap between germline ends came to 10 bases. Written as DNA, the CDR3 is TGTGCCAGCAGCGTAGGGCCAGCGGTCTCCTACAATGAGCAGTTCTTC. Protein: CASSVGPAVSYNEQFF.

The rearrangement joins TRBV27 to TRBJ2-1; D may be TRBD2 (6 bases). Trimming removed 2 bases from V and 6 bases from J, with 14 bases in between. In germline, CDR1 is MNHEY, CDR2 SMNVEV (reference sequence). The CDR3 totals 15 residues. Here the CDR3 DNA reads TGTGCCAGCAGTTTAATGGGGGGAAGCATCAATGAGCAGTTCTTC. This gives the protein CASSLMGGSINEQFF.

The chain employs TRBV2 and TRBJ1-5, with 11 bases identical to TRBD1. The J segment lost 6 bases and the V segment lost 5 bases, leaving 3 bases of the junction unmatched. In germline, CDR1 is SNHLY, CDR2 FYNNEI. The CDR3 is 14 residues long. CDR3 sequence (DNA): TGTGCCAGCAGTTACGGGACAGGGGGTCAGCCCCAGCATTTT. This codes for CASSYGTGGQPQHF.

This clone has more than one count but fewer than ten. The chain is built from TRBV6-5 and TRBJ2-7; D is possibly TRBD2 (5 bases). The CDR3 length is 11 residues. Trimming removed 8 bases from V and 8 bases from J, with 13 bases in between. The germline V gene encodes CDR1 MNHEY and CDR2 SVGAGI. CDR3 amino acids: CASHRDLKQYF. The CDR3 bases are TGTGCCAGCCACCGGGATCTGAAGCAGTACTTC.

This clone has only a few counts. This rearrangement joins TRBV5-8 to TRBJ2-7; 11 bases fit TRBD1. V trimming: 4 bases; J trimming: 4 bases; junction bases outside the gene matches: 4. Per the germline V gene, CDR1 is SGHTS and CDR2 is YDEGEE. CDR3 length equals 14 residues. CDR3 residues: CASSPGDRGYEQYF. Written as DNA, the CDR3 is TGTGCCAGCAGCCCGGGGGACAGGGGGTACGAGCAGTACTTC.

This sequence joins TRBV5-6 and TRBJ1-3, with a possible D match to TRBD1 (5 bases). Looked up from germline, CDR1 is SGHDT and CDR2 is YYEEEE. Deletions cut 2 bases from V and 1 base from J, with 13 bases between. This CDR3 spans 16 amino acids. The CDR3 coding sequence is TGTGCCAGCAGCTTAGGGGCCCCTCGTTCTGGAAACACCATATATTTT. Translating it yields CASSLGAPRSGNTIYF.

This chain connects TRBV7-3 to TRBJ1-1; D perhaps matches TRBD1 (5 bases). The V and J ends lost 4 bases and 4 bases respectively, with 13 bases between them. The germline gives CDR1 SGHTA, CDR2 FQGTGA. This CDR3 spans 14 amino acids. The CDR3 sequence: CASSSSGAGTEAFF. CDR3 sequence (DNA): TGTGCCAGCAGCTCCTCCGGGGCGGGCACTGAAGCTTTCTTT.

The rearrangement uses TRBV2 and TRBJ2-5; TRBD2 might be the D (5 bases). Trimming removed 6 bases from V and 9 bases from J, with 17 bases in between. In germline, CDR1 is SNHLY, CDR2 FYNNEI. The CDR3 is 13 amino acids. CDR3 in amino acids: CASRSGRQSPQYF. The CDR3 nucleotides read TGTGCCAGCAGGAGCGGCAGGCAATCCCCCCAGTACTTC. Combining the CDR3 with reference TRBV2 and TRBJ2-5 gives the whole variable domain EPEVTQTPSHQVTQMGQEVILRCVPISNHLYFYWYRQILGQKVEFLVSFYNNEISEKSEIFDDQFSVERPDGSNFTLKIRSTKLEDSAMYFCASRSGRQSPQYFGPGTRLLVL.

Here the CDR3 reads CASSPTGTGEETQYF. Written as DNA, the CDR3 is TGTGCCAGCAGCCCGACCGGGACAGGAGAAGAGACCCAGTACTTC. The chain joins TRBV11-1 to TRBJ2-5, with 8 bases matching TRBD1. Germline CDR1 is SGHAT and CDR2 is FQDESV (reference sequence). CDR3 length equals 15 residues. With V trimmed by 5 bases and J by 3 bases, 8 bases remained unmatched.

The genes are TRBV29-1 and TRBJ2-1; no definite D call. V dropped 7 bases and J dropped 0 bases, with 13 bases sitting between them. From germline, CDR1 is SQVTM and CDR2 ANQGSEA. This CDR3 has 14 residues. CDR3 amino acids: CSASPRSSYNEQFF. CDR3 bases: TGCAGCGCATCTCCACGTAGCTCCTACAATGAGCAGTTCTTC.

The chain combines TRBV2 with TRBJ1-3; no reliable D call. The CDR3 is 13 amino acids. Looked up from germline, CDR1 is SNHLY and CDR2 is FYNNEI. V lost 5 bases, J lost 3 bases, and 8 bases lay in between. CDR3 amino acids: CASSRAHGNTIYF. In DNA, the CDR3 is TGTGCCAGCAGTAGGGCTCATGGAAACACCATATATTTT.

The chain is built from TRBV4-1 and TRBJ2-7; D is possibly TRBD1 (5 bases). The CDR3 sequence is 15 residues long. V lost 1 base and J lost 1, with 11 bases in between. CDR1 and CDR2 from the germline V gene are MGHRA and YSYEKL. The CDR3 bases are TGCGCCAGCAGCCAAGTGGGCCAGGGTTCCTACGAGCAGTACTTC. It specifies CASSQVGQGSYEQYF.

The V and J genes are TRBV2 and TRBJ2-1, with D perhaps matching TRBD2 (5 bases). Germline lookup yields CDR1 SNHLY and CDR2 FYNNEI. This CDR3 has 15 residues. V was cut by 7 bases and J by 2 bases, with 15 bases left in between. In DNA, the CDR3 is TGTGCCAGCATTTATCGGGAAGCCCCCTACAATGAGCAGTTCTTC. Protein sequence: CASIYREAPYNEQFF.

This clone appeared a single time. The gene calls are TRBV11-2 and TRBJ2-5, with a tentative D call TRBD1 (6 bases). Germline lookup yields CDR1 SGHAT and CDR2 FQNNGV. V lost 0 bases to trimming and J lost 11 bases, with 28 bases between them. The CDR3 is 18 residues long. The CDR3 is CASSLDRGTGNRAREQYF. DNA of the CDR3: TGTGCCAGCAGCTTAGATCGGGGTACGGGGAACAGGGCGAGGGAGCAGTACTTC.

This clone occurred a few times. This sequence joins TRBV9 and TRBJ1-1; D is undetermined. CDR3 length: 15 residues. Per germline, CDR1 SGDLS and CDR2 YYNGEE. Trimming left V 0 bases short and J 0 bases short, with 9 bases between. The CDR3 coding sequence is TGTGCCAGCAGCGTAGGTGACAAGTTGAACACTGAAGCTTTCTTT. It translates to CASSVGDKLNTEAFF.

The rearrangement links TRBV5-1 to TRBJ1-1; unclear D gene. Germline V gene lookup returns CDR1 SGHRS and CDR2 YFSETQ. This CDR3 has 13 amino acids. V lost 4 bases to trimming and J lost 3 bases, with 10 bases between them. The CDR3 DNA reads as TGCGCCAGCAGCCCTGACGGCTACACTGAAGCTTTCTTT. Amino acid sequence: CASSPDGYTEAFF.

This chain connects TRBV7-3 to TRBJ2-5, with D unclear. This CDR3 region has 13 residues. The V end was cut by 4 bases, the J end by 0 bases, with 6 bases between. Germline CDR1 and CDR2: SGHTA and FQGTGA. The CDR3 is CASSSAYQETQYF. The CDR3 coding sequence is TGTGCCAGCAGCTCAGCGTACCAAGAGACCCAGTACTTC. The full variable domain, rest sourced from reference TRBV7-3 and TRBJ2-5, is GAGVSQTPSNKVTEKGKYVELRCDPISGHTALYWYRQSLGQGPEFLIYFQGTGAADDSGLPNDRFFAVRPEGSVSTLKIQRTERGDSAVYLCASSSAYQETQYFGPGTRLLVL.

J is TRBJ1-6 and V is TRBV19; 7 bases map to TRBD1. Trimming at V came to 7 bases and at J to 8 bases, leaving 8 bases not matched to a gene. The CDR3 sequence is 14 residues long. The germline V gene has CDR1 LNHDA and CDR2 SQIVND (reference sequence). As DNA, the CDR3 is TGTGCCAGTACCGCTAGGGGGACAGATTCACCCCTCCACTTT. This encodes CASTARGTDSPLHF.

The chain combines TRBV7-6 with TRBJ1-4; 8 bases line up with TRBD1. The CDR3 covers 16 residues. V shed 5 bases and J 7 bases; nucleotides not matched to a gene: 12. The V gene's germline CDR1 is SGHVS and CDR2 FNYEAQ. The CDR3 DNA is TGTGCCAGCAGCACTAGCTCCGGGACAGGCACTGAAAAACTGTTTTTT. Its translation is CASSTSSGTGTEKLFF.